These 32 T cell receptor beta chains originate from one sample sequenced in a study of T cell responses to AZD1222 COVID-19 vaccine. Libraries were prepared by immunoSEQ multiplex PCR; TCRdb keeps only in-frame clonotypes and omits some of them. Of approximately 120,000 clones listed, 80% to 90% are singletons. The sequencing here drew on peripheral blood, taken 28 days after the second AZD1222 dose. The receptors were gathered from an adult who received the AZD1222 COVID-19 vaccine.

The chain links TRBV7-3 to TRBJ1-1; D is perhaps TRBD1 (6 bases). Trimming cost V 5 bases and J 1 base, with 11 bases left between them. The CDR3 has 14 residues. Germline CDR1 is SGHTA and CDR2 is FQGTGA. The CDR3 bases are TGTGCCAGCAGCCCCCGACAGGAGAACACTGAAGCTTTCTTT. It translates to CASSPRQENTEAFF.

This rearrangement joins TRBV7-9 to TRBJ2-7, with 13 bases matching TRBD2. This CDR3 is 17 amino acids long. Losses at the gene ends were 5 bases for V and 7 bases for J; bases not matched to a gene: 14. Germline V gene sequence: CDR1 SEHNR, CDR2 FQNEAQ (reference sequence). CDR3: CASSLRLAGGPRGEQYF. Here the CDR3 DNA reads TGTGCCAGCAGCCTAAGACTAGCGGGAGGCCCGAGGGGAGAGCAGTACTTC.

This chain connects TRBV10-2 to TRBJ1-5; unclear D gene. The CDR3 totals 14 residues. The germline V and J ends were trimmed by 2 bases and 3 bases, with 8 bases remaining between them. Germline lookup yields CDR1 WSHSY and CDR2 SAAADI. This CDR3 reads CASSEGIVNQPQHF. DNA of the CDR3: TGCGCCAGCAGTGAGGGGATCGTCAATCAGCCCCAGCATTTT.

A few counts support this clone. The V call is TRBV12-3 or TRBV12-4, the J call TRBJ2-1, with 7 positions matching TRBD1. V shed 5 bases and J 12 bases; nucleotides not matched to a gene: 4. This CDR3 comprises 11 residues. Here the CDR3 DNA reads TGTGCCAGCAGTCCCGACAGGGTGCAGTTCTTC. Amino acids: CASSPDRVQFF.

This clone was detected once. V is TRBV29-1 and J is TRBJ2-1; 9 bases align to TRBD2. V dropped 6 bases and J dropped 4; count of bases not matched to a gene: 10. CDR1 is SQVTM and CDR2 is ANQGSEA in the germline V gene. CDR3 length: 15 residues. The CDR3 region is CSVVGAGGPYNEQFF. Written as DNA, the CDR3 is TGCAGCGTCGTGGGGGCGGGAGGGCCATACAATGAGCAGTTCTTC.

The chain uses TRBV12-5 and TRBJ2-6; possibly TRBD1 for D (6 bases). The germline V gene encodes CDR1 LGHNT and CDR2 FRNRAP. V lost 3 bases and J 0 bases, leaving 21 bases between the germline ends. The CDR3 totals 20 residues. The CDR3 spells CASGLRTAALSLSGANVLTF. The CDR3 coding sequence is TGTGCTAGTGGTTTAAGGACAGCGGCCCTCTCCCTCTCTGGGGCCAACGTCCTGACTTTC.

This clone was counted between two and nine times. The chain uses TRBV29-1 and TRBJ2-2, with unresolved D. Germline V gives CDR1 SQVTM, CDR2 ANQGSEA. Trimming removed 7 bases at V and 2 bases at J, with 5 bases between. The CDR3 contains 11 residues. CDR3 sequence: CSGANTGELFF. CDR3 coding DNA: TGCAGCGGAGCAAACACCGGGGAGCTGTTTTTT.

The rearrangement links TRBV2 to TRBJ1-5; D perhaps matches TRBD1 (5 bases). CDR3 length: 15 residues. V lost 5 bases and J 0 bases, leaving 11 bases between the germline ends. The germline V gene has CDR1 SNHLY and CDR2 FYNNEI. CDR3 protein: CASSFDRNSNQPQHF. The CDR3 region has the DNA TGTGCCAGCAGTTTTGACAGAAATAGCAATCAGCCCCAGCATTTT.

V is TRBV11-2 and J is TRBJ2-7, with D perhaps TRBD2 (5 bases). CDR1 and CDR2 (germline): SGHAT, FQNNGV. There are 15 residues in the CDR3. V was pared by 5 bases and J by 6 bases, with 20 bases between. The CDR3 protein is CASSPLGSRILEQYF. The CDR3 nucleotides read TGTGCCAGCAGCCCCCTAGGGAGTAGGATACTCGAGCAGTACTTC.

The CDR3 loop reads CASSLEGTGYGNIQYF. In DNA, the CDR3 is TGTGCCAGCAGCTTAGAGGGGACAGGGTATGGAAACATTCAGTACTTC. The chain links TRBV11-2 to TRBJ2-4, with 9 bases lining up with TRBD1. The germline V gene encodes CDR1 SGHAT and CDR2 FQNNGV. The junction had 6 bases not matched to a gene; V was cut back by 0 bases and J by 6 bases. The CDR3 runs 16 residues.

The chain employs TRBV18 and TRBJ1-3; 7 bases are a match to TRBD1. The CDR3 contains 13 residues. Germline V gene lookup returns CDR1 KGHSH and CDR2 LQKENI. Germline trimming cut 8 bases from V and 4 bases from J; bases unmatched to any gene: 5. CDR3 sequence: CASGRDSGNTIYF. As DNA, the CDR3 is TGTGCCAGCGGCCGGGACAGCGGAAACACCATATATTTT.

The chain links TRBV10-2 to TRBJ1-1; no firm D call. In germline, CDR1 is WSHSY, CDR2 SAAADI. The CDR3 totals 14 residues. V dropped 3 bases and J dropped 8 bases, with 16 bases sitting between them. The CDR3 reads CASSDPGQTLEAFF. In DNA, the CDR3 is TGCGCCAGCAGTGACCCGGGCCAAACCCTCGAAGCTTTCTTT.

V and J are TRBV11-2 and TRBJ2-2; D call uncertain. The germline V and J ends were trimmed by 5 bases and 7 bases, with 11 bases remaining between them. The CDR3 covers 13 residues. The germline V gene encodes CDR1 SGHAT and CDR2 FQNNGV. This chain's CDR3 is CASSLPANGELFF. In DNA form, the CDR3 reads TGTGCCAGCAGCCTTCCCGCCAACGGGGAGCTGTTTTTT. The full variable domain, its missing parts supplied by reference TRBV11-2 and TRBJ2-2, is EAGVAQSPRYKIIEKRQSVAFWCNPISGHATLYWYQQILGQGPKLLIQFQNNGVVDDSQLPKDRFSAERLKGVDSTLKIQPAKLEDSAVYLCASSLPANGELFFGEGSRLTVL.

As regards this clone: Sequence at one end of the junction differs from germline and may be a read error. The V gene is TRBV6-1, the J gene TRBJ1-2; the D is unclear. The germline V gene has CDR1 MNHNS and CDR2 SASEGT. The CDR3 loop spans 12 amino acids. The DNA of the CDR3 is TGTGCCAGCAGTGACCAGGCAGGCCCGAGACACTTC. Its translation: CASSDQAGPRHF.

The chain recombines TRBV30 with TRBJ2-7; 8 bases are shared with TRBD2. Germline V gene sequence: CDR1 GTSNPN, CDR2 SVGIG (reference sequence). After removal of 6 bases from V and 3 bases from J, the junction contained 7 bases not matched to a gene. CDR3 length equals 13 residues. The CDR3, as DNA: TGTGCCTGCGGGGGGGCGTTTGGCTACGAGCAGTACTTC. Encoded protein: CACGGAFGYEQYF.

The chain employs TRBV7-9 and TRBJ1-2; maybe TRBD1 (5 bases). The CDR3 covers 13 residues. Germline assignment: CDR1 SEHNR and CDR2 FQNEAQ (reference sequence). Trimming removed 6 bases at V and 2 bases at J, with 10 bases between. CDR3 region: CASRPGSNYGYTF. CDR3 sequence (DNA): TGTGCCAGCAGACCAGGGTCCAACTATGGCTACACCTTC.

The chain carries TRBV24-1 and TRBJ2-6; TRBD2 matches at 7 bases. Germline values: CDR1 KGHDR, CDR2 SFDVKD. V lost 9 bases, J lost 4 bases, and 11 bases stayed unmatched. This CDR3 spans 16 amino acids. CDR3 DNA sequence: TGTGCCACCTTCAACTTAGGGAGGGGAGGGGCCAACGTCCTGACTTTC. Encoded protein: CATFNLGRGGANVLTF.

The V call is TRBV3-1 (or the pseudogene TRBV3-2), the J call TRBJ1-2; D remains ambiguous. Germline-derived CDR1 and CDR2 are LGHDT and YNNKEL (reference sequence). The CDR3 sequence is 16 residues long. V lost 0 bases and J lost 2, with 13 bases in between. CDR3 in amino acids: CASSQDLEGHNYGYTF. The DNA for the CDR3 is TGTGCCAGCAGCCAAGATCTCGAAGGGCACAACTATGGCTACACCTTC.

V usage is TRBV5-1 and J usage is TRBJ2-3; D not resolved. V shed 5 bases and J shed 4 bases, with 14 bases lying between them. Per the germline V gene, CDR1 is SGHRS and CDR2 is YFSETQ. This CDR3 has 14 residues. CDR3 nucleotides: TGCGCCAGCAGAGACCCTATGGGCTCAGATACGCAGTATTTT. Encoded protein: CASRDPMGSDTQYF.

This clone has a handful of counts. The V and J genes are TRBV6-1 and TRBJ2-7; possible D gene TRBD2, 6 bases. This CDR3 spans 13 amino acids. Per the germline V gene, CDR1 is MNHNS and CDR2 is SASEGT. The V gene lost 1 base and the J gene lost 2 bases, with 6 bases spanning the gap. The CDR3 region is CASSEGGAYEQYF. In DNA, the CDR3 is TGTGCCAGCAGTGAAGGGGGGGCCTACGAGCAGTACTTC.

The gene calls are TRBV4-2 and TRBJ2-2; 9 bases map to TRBD2. The J segment lost 1 base and the V segment lost 1 base, leaving 7 bases of the junction unmatched. Germline CDR1 LGHNA, CDR2 YNFKEQ. This CDR3 is built from 18 residues. The CDR3 DNA sequence: TGTGCCAGCAGCCAAGGATCGGCGGGAGGGTGGAACACCGGGGAGCTGTTTTTT. Residues: CASSQGSAGGWNTGELFF.

This chain joins TRBV15 and TRBJ1-4, with 7 bases that match TRBD1. J was trimmed by 8 bases and V by 9 bases; bases with no gene match: 12. Germline assignment: CDR1 LNHNV and CDR2 YYDKDF (reference sequence). CDR3 length: 14 amino acids. CDR3 DNA: TGTGCCACTTCGCTTGCGACAGGGCGGGAAAAACTGTTTTTT. Protein product: CATSLATGREKLFF.

This clone has more than one count but fewer than ten. The chain has TRBV7-6 and TRBJ1-4; TRBD1 matches at 9 bases. CDR3 length: 16 amino acids. V trimming: 4 bases; J trimming: 7 bases; junction bases outside the gene matches: 10. Germline-derived CDR1 and CDR2 are SGHVS and FNYEAQ. CDR3 loop: CASSSLIQGAFEKLFF. Written as DNA, the CDR3 is TGTGCCAGCAGCTCGCTTATACAGGGGGCGTTTGAAAAACTGTTTTTT. Using reference TRBV7-6 and TRBJ1-4 for the parts outside the CDR3, the full variable domain is GAGVSQSPRYKVTKRGQDVALRCDPISGHVSLYWYRQALGQGPEFLTYFNYEAQQDKSGLPNDRFSAERPEGSISTLTIQRTEQRDSAMYRCASSSLIQGAFEKLFFGSGTQLSVL.

The CDR3 here is CASGLRDRVNTEAFF. The CDR3 nucleotides are TGTGCTAGTGGTTTGAGGGACAGGGTGAACACTGAAGCTTTCTTT. The chain has TRBV12-5 and TRBJ1-1, with 9 bases lining up with TRBD1. V was pared by 2 bases and J by 0 bases, with 1 base of the junction left unmatched. Looked up from germline, CDR1 is LGHNT and CDR2 is FRNRAP. CDR3 length: 15 amino acids. The variable domain in full, completed from reference TRBV12-5 and TRBJ1-1, reads DARVTQTPRHKVTEMGQEVTMRCQPILGHNTVFWYRQTMMQGLELLAYFRNRAPLDDSGMPKDRFSAEMPDATLATLKIQPSEPRDSAVYFCASGLRDRVNTEAFFGQGTRLTVV.

CDR3 in amino acids: CASSLAGGYYNEQFF. CDR3 in DNA: TGTGCCAGCAGCTTAGCGGGGGGCTACTACAATGAGCAGTTCTTC. J is TRBJ2-1 and V is TRBV11-2, with TRBD2 as a possible D gene (7 bases). Germline V gene sequence: CDR1 SGHAT, CDR2 FQNNGV. Trimming removed 1 base at V and 3 bases at J, with 10 bases between. The CDR3 is 15 residues long.

This rearrangement joins TRBV5-4 to TRBJ2-5; D is tentatively TRBD1 or TRBD2 (5 bases each). Trimming took off 3 bases at V and 2 bases at J, with 14 bases between the two ends. Germline CDR1 SGHNT, CDR2 YYREEE (reference sequence). This CDR3 comprises 15 residues. CDR3 sequence: CASSSSGTPQETQYF. The CDR3 bases are TGTGCCAGCAGCTCGTCCGGGACGCCACAAGAGACCCAGTACTTC.

V usage is TRBV5-6 and J usage is TRBJ2-5; TRBD2 matches at 8 bases. The germline CDR1 and CDR2 sequences are SGHDT and YYEEEE. The trim removed 9 bases at V and 0 bases at J, leaving 10 bases unmatched. This CDR3 spans 15 amino acids. DNA for the CDR3: TGTGCCACTACCCCCTCAGCGGGGGACCAAGAGACCCAGTACTTC. Protein product: CATTPSAGDQETQYF.

This chain uses TRBV24-1 with TRBJ2-7, with TRBD1 identical over 7 bases. V lost 9 bases, J lost 2 bases, and 3 bases stayed unmatched. CDR1 is KGHDR, CDR2 SFDVKD, per germline. This CDR3 contains 12 residues. The CDR3 nucleotides read TGTGCCACCTGGACAGGCGCCTACGAGCAGTACTTC. It codes for CATWTGAYEQYF.

This chain uses TRBV9 with TRBJ2-3; 8 bases match TRBD2. Germline lookup yields CDR1 SGDLS and CDR2 YYNGEE. Trimming at V came to 0 bases and at J to 5 bases, leaving 8 bases not matched to a gene. The CDR3 totals 16 residues. The CDR3 is CASSVVSGVAGDTQYF. CDR3 nucleotides: TGTGCCAGCAGCGTAGTTAGCGGGGTGGCGGGAGATACGCAGTATTTT.

V gene TRBV6-6 combines with J gene TRBJ1-1; weak D call: TRBD1 (6 bases). The CDR3 covers 14 residues. V lost 3 bases to trimming and J lost 5 bases, with 13 bases between them. CDR1 MNHNY and CDR2 SVGAGI come from the germline V gene (reference sequence). In DNA form, the CDR3 reads TGTGCCAGCAGTTATCTGGGCCAGGGGACTGAAGCTTTCTTT. This encodes CASSYLGQGTEAFF.

The chain is built from TRBV4-1 and TRBJ2-1; no clear D. The CDR3 sequence is 13 residues long. CDR1 is MGHRA and CDR2 is YSYEKL in the germline V gene. V was pared by 2 bases and J by 10 bases, with 12 bases between. Here the CDR3 DNA reads TGCGCCAGCAGCCAAAAACCCTCCGGAGAGCAGTTCTTC. It specifies CASSQKPSGEQFF.

V usage is TRBV19 and J usage is TRBJ2-1, with a weak D call TRBD2 (6 bases). This CDR3 is built from 15 residues. Trimming left V 2 bases short and J 7 bases short, with 15 bases between. The germline gives CDR1 LNHDA, CDR2 SQIVND (reference sequence). The CDR3 loop is CASSISGLASNEQFF. DNA for the CDR3: TGTGCCAGTAGTATATCGGGTCTAGCGTCGAATGAGCAGTTCTTC. The full variable domain, in which reference TRBV19 and TRBJ2-1 provide the parts outside the CDR3, is DGGITQSPKYLFRKEGQNVTLSCEQNLNHDAMYWYRQDPGQGLRLIYYSQIVNDFQKGDIAEGYSVSREKKESFPLTVTSAQKNPTAFYLCASSISGLASNEQFFGPGTRLTVL.